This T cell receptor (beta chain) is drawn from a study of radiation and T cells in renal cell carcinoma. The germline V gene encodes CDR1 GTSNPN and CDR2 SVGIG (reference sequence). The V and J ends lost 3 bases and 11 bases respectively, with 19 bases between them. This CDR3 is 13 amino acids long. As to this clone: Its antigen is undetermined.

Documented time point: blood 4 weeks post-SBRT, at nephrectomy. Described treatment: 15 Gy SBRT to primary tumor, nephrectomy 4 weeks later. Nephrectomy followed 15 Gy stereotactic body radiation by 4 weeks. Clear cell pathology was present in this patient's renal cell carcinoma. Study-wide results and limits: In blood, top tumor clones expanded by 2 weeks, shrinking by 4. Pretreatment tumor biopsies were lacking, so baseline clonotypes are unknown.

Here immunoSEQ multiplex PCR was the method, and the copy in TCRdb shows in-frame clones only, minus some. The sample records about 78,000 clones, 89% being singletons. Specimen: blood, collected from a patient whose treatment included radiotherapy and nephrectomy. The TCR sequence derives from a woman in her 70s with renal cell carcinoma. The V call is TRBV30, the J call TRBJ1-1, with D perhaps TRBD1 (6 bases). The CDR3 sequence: CAWRQGGTFGAFF. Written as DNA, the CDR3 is TGTGCCTGGAGACAGGGTGGGACCTTTGGCGCTTTCTTT. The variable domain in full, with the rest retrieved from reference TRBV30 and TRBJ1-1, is SQTIHQWPATLVQPVGSPLSLECTVEGTSNPNLYWYRQAAGRGLQLLFYSVGIGQISSEVPQNLSASRPQDRQFILSSKKLLLSDSGFYLCAWRQGGTFGAFFGQGTRLTVV.